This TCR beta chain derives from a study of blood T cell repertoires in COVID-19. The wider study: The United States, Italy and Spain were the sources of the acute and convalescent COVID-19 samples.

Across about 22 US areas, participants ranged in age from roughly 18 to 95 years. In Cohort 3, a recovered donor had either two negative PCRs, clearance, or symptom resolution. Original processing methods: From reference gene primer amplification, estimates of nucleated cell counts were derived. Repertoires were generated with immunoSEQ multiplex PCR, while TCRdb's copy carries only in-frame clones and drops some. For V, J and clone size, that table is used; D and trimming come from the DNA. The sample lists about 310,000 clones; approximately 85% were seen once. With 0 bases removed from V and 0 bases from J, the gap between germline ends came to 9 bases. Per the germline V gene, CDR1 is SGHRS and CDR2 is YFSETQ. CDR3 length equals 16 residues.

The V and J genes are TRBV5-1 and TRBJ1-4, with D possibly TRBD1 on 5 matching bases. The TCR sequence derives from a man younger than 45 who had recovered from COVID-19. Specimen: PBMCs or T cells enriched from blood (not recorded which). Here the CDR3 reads CASSLAGGTTNEKLFF. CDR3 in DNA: TGCGCCAGCAGCTTGGCCGGGGGAACAACTAATGAAAAACTGTTTTTT.